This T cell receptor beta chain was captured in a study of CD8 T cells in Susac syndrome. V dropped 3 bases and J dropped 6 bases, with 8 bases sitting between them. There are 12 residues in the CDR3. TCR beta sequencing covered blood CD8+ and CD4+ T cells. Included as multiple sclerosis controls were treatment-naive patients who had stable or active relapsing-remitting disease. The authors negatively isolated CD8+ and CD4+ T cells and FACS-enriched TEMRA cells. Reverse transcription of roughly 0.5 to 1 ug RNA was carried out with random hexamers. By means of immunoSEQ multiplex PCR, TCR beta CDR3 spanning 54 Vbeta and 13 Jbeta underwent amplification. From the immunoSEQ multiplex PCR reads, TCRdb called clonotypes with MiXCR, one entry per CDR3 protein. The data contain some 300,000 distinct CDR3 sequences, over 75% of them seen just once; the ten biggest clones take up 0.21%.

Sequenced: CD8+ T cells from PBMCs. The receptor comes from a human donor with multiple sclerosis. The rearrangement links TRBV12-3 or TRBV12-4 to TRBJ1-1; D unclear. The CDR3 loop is CASSFDRAEAFF. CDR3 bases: TGTGCCAGCAGTTTCGATAGGGCTGAAGCTTTCTTT.